This T cell receptor (beta chain) appears in the sequencing data of a study of T cell responses to AZD1222 COVID-19 vaccine. With respect to this clone: The antigen is not known.

Repertoires were generated with immunoSEQ multiplex PCR, while TCRdb's copy carries only in-frame clones and drops some. The sample records more than 150,000 clones, roughly nine tenths being singletons. Study-level findings and limits: Just five or six AZD1222 recipients tested seropositive at baseline. In a largely white British group with more females than males, clonal diversity was possibly underestimated. Repertoire collection took place solely once the T cell response had peaked.

The CDR3 is made up of 17 amino acids. Germline CDR1 reads PRHDT; CDR2 reads FYEKMQ (reference sequence). V trimming: 1 base; J trimming: 0 bases; junction bases outside the gene matches: 6. The sequenced sample was peripheral blood, obtained after recovery from COVID-19. The chain uses TRBV13 and TRBJ2-5, with 9 bases fitting TRBD2. This sequence was found in an adult who had recovered from COVID-19. CDR3 residues: CASSLVGLAGNQETQYF. CDR3 in DNA: TGTGCCAGCAGCTTAGTAGGGCTAGCGGGGAACCAAGAGACCCAGTACTTC. The whole variable domain, remainder taken from reference TRBV13 and TRBJ2-5, is AAGVIQSPRHLIKEKRETATLKCYPIPRHDTVYWYQQGPGQDPQFLISFYEKMQSDKGSIPDRFSAQQFSDYHSELNMSSLELGDSALYFCASSLVGLAGNQETQYFGPGTRLLVL.